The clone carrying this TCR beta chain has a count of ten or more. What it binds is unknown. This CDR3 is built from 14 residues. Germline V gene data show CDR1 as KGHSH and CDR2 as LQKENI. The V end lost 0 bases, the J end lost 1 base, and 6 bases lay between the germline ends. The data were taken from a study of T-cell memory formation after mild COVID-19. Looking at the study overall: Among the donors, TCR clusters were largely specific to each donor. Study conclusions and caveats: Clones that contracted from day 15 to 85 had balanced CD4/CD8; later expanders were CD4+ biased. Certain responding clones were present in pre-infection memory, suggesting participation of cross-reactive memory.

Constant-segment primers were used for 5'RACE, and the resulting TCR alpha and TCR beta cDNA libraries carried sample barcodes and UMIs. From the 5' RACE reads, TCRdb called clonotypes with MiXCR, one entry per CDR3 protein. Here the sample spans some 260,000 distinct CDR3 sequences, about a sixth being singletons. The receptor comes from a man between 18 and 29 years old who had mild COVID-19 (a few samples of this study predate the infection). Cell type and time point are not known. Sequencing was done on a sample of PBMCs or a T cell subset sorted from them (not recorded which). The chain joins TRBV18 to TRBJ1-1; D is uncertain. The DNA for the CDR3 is TGTGCCAGCTCACCACCGGGCAGGAACACTGAAGCTTTCTTT. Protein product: CASSPPGRNTEAFF.